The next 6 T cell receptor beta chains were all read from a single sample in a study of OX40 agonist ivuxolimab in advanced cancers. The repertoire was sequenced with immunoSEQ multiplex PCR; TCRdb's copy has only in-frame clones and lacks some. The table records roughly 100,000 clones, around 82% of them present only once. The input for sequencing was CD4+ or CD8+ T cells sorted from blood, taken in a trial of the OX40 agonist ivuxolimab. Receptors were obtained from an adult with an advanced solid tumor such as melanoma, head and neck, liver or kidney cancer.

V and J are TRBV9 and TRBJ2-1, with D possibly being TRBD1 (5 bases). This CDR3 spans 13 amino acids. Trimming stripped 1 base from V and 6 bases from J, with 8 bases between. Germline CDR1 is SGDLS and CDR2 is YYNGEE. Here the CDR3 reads CASSVRGPNEQFF. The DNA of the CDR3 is TGTGCCAGCAGCGTAAGGGGTCCCAATGAGCAGTTCTTC.

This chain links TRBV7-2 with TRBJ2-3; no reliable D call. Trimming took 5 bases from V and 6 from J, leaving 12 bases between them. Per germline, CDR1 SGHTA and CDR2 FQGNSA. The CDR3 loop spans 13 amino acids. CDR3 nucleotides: TGTGCCAGCAGCACGGGTCCGTCTGATACGCAGTATTTT. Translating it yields CASSTGPSDTQYF.

CDR3: CALASGTREQYF. The CDR3 DNA follows: TGTGCCCTTGCTAGCGGGACGAGGGAGCAGTACTTC. The V gene is TRBV30, the J gene TRBJ2-7; 9 positions agree with TRBD2. With V trimmed by 8 bases and J by 7 bases, 9 bases remained unmatched. The CDR3 runs to 12 residues. CDR1 GTSNPN and CDR2 SVGIG come from the germline V gene (reference sequence).

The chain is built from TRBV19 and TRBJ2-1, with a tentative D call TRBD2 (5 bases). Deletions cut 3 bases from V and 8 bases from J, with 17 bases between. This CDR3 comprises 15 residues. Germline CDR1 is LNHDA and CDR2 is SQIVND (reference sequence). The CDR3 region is CASSIRRTPGDEQFF. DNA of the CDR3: TGTGCCAGTAGTATCCGGCGGACCCCCGGGGATGAGCAGTTCTTC.

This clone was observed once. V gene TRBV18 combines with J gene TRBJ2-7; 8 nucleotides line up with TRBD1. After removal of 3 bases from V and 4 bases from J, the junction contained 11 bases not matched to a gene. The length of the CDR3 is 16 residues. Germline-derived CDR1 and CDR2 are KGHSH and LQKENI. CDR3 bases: TGTGCCAGCTCACCCTCTTTCCAGGGGGCAAAGTACGAGCAGTACTTC. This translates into CASSPSFQGAKYEQYF.

The CDR3 loop reads CASSPRPGQKNTEAFF. In nucleotides, the CDR3 is TGTGCCAGCAGTCCCCGTCCGGGACAGAAAAACACTGAAGCTTTCTTT. V gene TRBV2 combines with J gene TRBJ1-1; TRBD1 matches 7 bases. J gave up 2 bases and V 5 bases, and 11 bases lay outside the gene matches. From germline, CDR1 is SNHLY and CDR2 FYNNEI. The CDR3 extends over 16 amino acids.